This is a list of T cell receptor beta chains from one sample in a study of radiation and T cells in renal cell carcinoma. The protocol was immunoSEQ multiplex PCR, while the TCRdb copy is restricted to in-frame clones and leaves out a portion. The repertoire holds 15,000 to 20,000 clones, about 50% seen once, with roughly 37% in the top ten. Sequencing was performed on tumor tissue, taken from a patient whose treatment included radiotherapy and nephrectomy. These receptors all stem from a woman aged 60-75 years with renal cell carcinoma. CDR3s include the opening cysteine and the closing phenylalanine or tryptophan. The order of the fields is J gene, D gene, clone size, V gene, CDR3 protein, CDR3 DNA. The D gene is left open where the match is weak. Clone size, where shown, is once, few, many, or a class for clones that have expanded.

>TRBJ2-1|TRBD2|many|TRBV9
CASSLGTSGYNEQFF
TGTGCCAGCAGCCTCGGGACTAGCGGATACAATGAGCAGTTCTTC
>TRBJ1-6|TRBD1|NA|TRBV6-1
CASSVGQVNSPLHF
TGTGCCAGCAGTGTGGGACAGGTGAATTCACCCCTCCACTTT
>TRBJ1-2|NA|few|TRBV5-6
CASSPRTYGYTF
TGTGCCAGCAGCCCTAGGACGTACGGCTACACCTTC
>TRBJ2-5|NA|NA|TRBV19
CASRRGTGETQYF
TGTGCCAGTAGACGGGGGACGGGGGAGACCCAGTACTTC
>TRBJ2-2|NA|NA|TRBV2
CASRAGSNTGELFF
TGTGCCAGCAGAGCCGGGTCGAACACCGGGGAGCTGTTTTTT
>TRBJ2-7|NA|NA|TRBV7-7
CASSSATNYEQYF
TGTGCTAGCAGCTCAGCTACCAATTACGAGCAGTACTTC
>TRBJ2-5|NA|NA|TRBV6-1
CATLSGSLQETQYF
TGTGCCACTCTGTCGGGGTCCCTACAGGAGACCCAGTACTTC
>TRBJ1-2|NA|few|TRBV5-1
CASSLADGANYGYTF
TGCGCCAGCAGCTTGGCCGACGGAGCTAACTATGGCTACACCTTC
>TRBJ2-3|NA|many|TRBV9
CASSVGTDTQYF
TGTGCCAGCTCGGTGGGCACAGATACGCAGTATTTT
>TRBJ2-7|NA|medium-sized|TRBV7-6
CASSPATETGFYEQYF
TGTGCCAGCAGCCCCGCGACAGAGACCGGTTTCTACGAGCAGTACTTC
>TRBJ2-7|TRBD1|NA|TRBV5-1
CASSYGTGTYEQYF
TGCGCCAGCAGCTACGGGACAGGAACCTACGAGCAGTACTTC
>TRBJ2-3|TRBD2|many|TRBV5-4
CASSLAGGSTDTQYF
TGTGCCAGCAGCTTAGCGGGGGGCAGCACAGATACGCAGTATTTT
>TRBJ1-2|NA|NA|TRBV4-1
CASTLGTDYGYTF
TGTGCCAGCACCCTAGGGACGGACTATGGCTACACCTTC
>TRBJ1-2|TRBD1|few|TRBV4-1
CASSQDLRQGGFYGYTF
TGCGCCAGCAGCCAAGATCTGCGACAGGGGGGGTTCTATGGCTACACCTTC
>TRBJ1-1|NA|once|TRBV5-1
CASSLAVQAIDTEAFF
TGCGCCAGCAGCTTGGCGGTACAGGCCATCGACACTGAAGCTTTCTTT
>TRBJ1-1|TRBD1|once|TRBV9
CASSVGVRTGSNTEAFF
TGTGCCAGCAGCGTAGGAGTCCGGACAGGGTCAAACACTGAAGCTTTCTTT
>TRBJ1-3|NA|NA|TRBV28
CASSLLVGGSGNTIYF
TGTGCCAGCAGTTTATTGGTAGGGGGCTCTGGAAACACCATATATTTT
>TRBJ1-3|NA|NA|TRBV28
CASSWDLRSGNTIYF
TGTGCCAGCAGTTGGGACTTACGCTCTGGAAACACCATATATTTT
>TRBJ2-2|TRBD1|many|TRBV9
CASSAGQINTGELFF
TGTGCCAGCAGCGCGGGACAGATAAACACCGGGGAGCTGTTTTTT
>TRBJ2-2|TRBD2|few|TRBV10-3
CAISLTNAGTSESGELFF
TGTGCCATCAGCTTAACTAATGCCGGGACTAGCGAATCCGGGGAGCTGTTTTTT
>TRBJ1-1|NA|NA|TRBV6-1
CASSELVGTEAFF
TGTGCCAGCAGTGAATTGGTGGGGACTGAAGCTTTCTTT
>TRBJ1-1|TRBD1|NA|TRBV6-5
CASSKRQGGNTEAFF
TGTGCCAGCAGTAAACGACAGGGAGGGAACACTGAAGCTTTCTTT
>TRBJ2-6|TRBD1|NA|TRBV9
CASSATPWTGSSGANVLTF
TGTGCCAGCAGCGCCACTCCCTGGACAGGGAGCTCTGGGGCCAACGTCCTGACTTTC
>TRBJ1-1|NA|few|TRBV4-3
CASSQAVRGEAFF
TGCGCCAGCAGCCAAGCGGTACGGGGGGAAGCTTTCTTT
>TRBJ1-2|NA|NA|TRBV5-4
CASSLAGVLRVGYGYTF
TGTGCCAGCAGCTTGGCAGGGGTCCTTCGAGTCGGGTATGGCTACACCTTC
>TRBJ2-7|NA|NA|TRBV11-2
CASSRGLQSYEQYF
TGTGCCAGCAGCAGGGGATTACAGAGTTACGAGCAGTACTTC
>TRBJ2-7|NA|NA|TRBV19
CASSGLSYEQYF
TGTGCCAGTAGCGGGCTCTCCTACGAGCAGTACTTC
>TRBJ1-5|NA|NA|TRBV27
CASRLNSNQPQHF
TGTGCCAGCAGACTGAATAGCAATCAGCCCCAGCATTTT
>TRBJ2-7|NA|few|TRBV6-5
CASSYDQSSYEQYF
TGTGCCAGCAGTTACGACCAATCCTCCTACGAGCAGTACTTC